The sequence of this TCR beta chain was determined in a study of blood T cell repertoires in COVID-19. About the study: Samples came from the United States, Italy and Spain, spanning acute and convalescent COVID-19. From T cells, B-cell-depleted T cells, or PBMCs came the material, which was cDNA or gDNA.

Original analysis: Amplified reference gene primers provided the basis for estimating nucleated cell counts. Using immunoSEQ multiplex PCR, the repertoire was profiled, and TCRdb retains in-frame clones only, with some absent. The V and J calls and clone size were taken over from that table, and D and trimming were inferred from the DNA. The top ten clones hold roughly three fifths of a sample with under 50,000 clones, approximately 83% of them seen once. The ends were cut back, 1 base at V and 4 bases at J, with 8 bases in the middle. The CDR3 contains 14 residues. In germline, CDR1 is SGHTA, CDR2 FQGNSA.

The sequencing sample was made of peripheral blood. The genes are TRBV7-2 and TRBJ1-5; a possible D gene is TRBD1 (5 bases). This TCR came from a man between 65 and 80 years old with acute or convalescent COVID-19. CDR3 sequence (DNA): TGTGCCAGCAGCTTAGTTGGGGGGAATCAGCCCCAGCATTTT. Its protein product is CASSLVGGNQPQHF. Variable domain in full (rest from reference TRBV7-2 and TRBJ1-5): GAGVSQSPSNKVTEKGKDVELRCDPISGHTALYWYRQSLGQGLEFLIYFQGNSAPDKSGLPSDRFSAERTGGSVSTLTIQRTQQEDSAVYLCASSLVGGNQPQHFGDGTRLSIL.